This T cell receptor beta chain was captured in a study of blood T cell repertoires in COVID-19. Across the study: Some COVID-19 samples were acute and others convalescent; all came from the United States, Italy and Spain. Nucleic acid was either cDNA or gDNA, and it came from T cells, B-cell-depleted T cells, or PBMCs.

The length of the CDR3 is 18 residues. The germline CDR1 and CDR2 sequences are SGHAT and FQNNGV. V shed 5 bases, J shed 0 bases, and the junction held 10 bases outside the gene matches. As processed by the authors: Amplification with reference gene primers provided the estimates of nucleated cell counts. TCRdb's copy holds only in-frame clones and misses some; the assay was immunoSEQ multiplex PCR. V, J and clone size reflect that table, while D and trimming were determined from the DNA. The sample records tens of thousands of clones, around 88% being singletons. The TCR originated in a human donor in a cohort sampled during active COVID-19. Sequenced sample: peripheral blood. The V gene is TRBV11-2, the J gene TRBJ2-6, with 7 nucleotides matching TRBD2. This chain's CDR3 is CASSRRTSHSSGANVLTF. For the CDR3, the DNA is TGTGCCAGCAGCCGCCGGACTAGTCACAGCTCTGGGGCCAACGTCCTGACTTTC.